This T cell receptor (beta chain) was identified in a study of CD8 T cells in ankylosing spondylitis. The study, taken as a whole, reports: From matched ankylosing spondylitis synovial fluid, disease-linked clones were reportedly recovered at significantly enriched levels. It appeared that ankylosing spondylitis blood was characterized by a TCR beta motif of eight highly homologous variants. CD8+ cells made up the disease-linked clones, which were relatively rare in peripheral blood.

5'-RACE, quantitative and with molecular barcodes, yielded the TCR beta libraries. TCRdb re-analysed the 5' RACE reads in MiXCR, keeping a single row per CDR3 protein. This sample yields 39,000 or so distinct CDR3 sequences, of which 10% are seen a single time; approximately 16% belongs to the top ten. This clonotype has a count of ten or more. Its antigen is unidentified. Germline lookup yields CDR1 SGHVS and CDR2 FQNEAQ. The CDR3 consists of 19 residues. V lost 5 bases to trimming and J lost 1 base; unmatched junction nucleotides: 14. The sequence came from a male donor with ankylosing spondylitis or in good health (not recorded which). Sequencing was performed on blood, either unsorted or a sorted T cell fraction (not recorded which). The chain recombines TRBV7-8 with TRBJ2-6, with 7 bases identical to TRBD1. In nucleotides, the CDR3 is TGTGCCAGCAGCCCTCGACAGGGAAGCCCCAGATCTGGGGCCAACGTCCTGACTTTC. This sequence encodes CASSPRQGSPRSGANVLTF.